This TCR beta chain is from a study of blood T cell repertoires in COVID-19. Study-wide background: From T cells, B-cell-depleted T cells, or PBMCs came the material, which was cDNA or gDNA.

The length of the CDR3 is 14 residues. With 3 bases clipped from V and 5 bases from J, the junction kept 5 bases outside the gene matches. Germline V lookup: CDR1 LGHDT, CDR2 YNNKEL (reference sequence). During active infection, Seattle patients enrolled and were then monitored through disease. As processed by the authors: Nucleated cell number was recorded as an estimate derived from reference gene primer amplification. Only in-frame clones appear in the TCRdb table, and some are missing; sequencing was by immunoSEQ multiplex PCR. From that table come the V and J calls and clone size; the DNA was used to work out D and trimming. The sample has around 190,000 clones, approximately 91% seen once.

The sequencing input was peripheral blood. The TCR was taken from a man aged 50 to 59 with COVID-19, enrolled during active disease. The J gene is TRBJ1-1, the V gene TRBV3-1 (or the pseudogene TRBV3-2), with 8 bases fitting TRBD1. The CDR3 spells CASSHQDRETEAFF. CDR3 sequence (DNA): TGTGCCAGCAGCCATCAGGACAGGGAGACTGAAGCTTTCTTT.